This T cell receptor beta chain is from a study of high-grade serous ovarian cancer treatment subgroups. As to this clone: Its antigen is not known.

The study's findings and limits: Different patients shared almost no repertoire; same-patient tumors shared roughly 0.095 to 0.85.

Data came from immunoSEQ multiplex PCR; TCRdb stores just in-frame clones and leaves some out. The table has some 3,200 clones, 60% to 85% seen once. Tumor tissue was taken before any definitive surgery or chemotherapy was given. Germline V CDR1 and CDR2: MNHEY, SMNVEV (reference sequence). This CDR3 is 13 amino acids long. V lost 6 bases to trimming and J lost 5 bases, with 14 bases between them. This sequence originates from a human donor with high-grade serous ovarian cancer. Input material: tumor tissue. This chain joins TRBV27 and TRBJ2-7; weak D call: TRBD1 (6 bases). The CDR3 coding sequence is TGTGCCAGCAGGTCCAACAGGGTTCACGAGCAGTACTTC. This sequence encodes CASRSNRVHEQYF.